This TCR delta chain comes out of a study of gamma-delta T cells after stem cell transplantation. TCRdb re-identified clones in the RT-PCR reads via CATT. The sample yields 2,100 or so delta-chain clones, approximately 3% seen once. V was shortened by 3 bases and J by 0 bases, with 13 bases between the two germline ends. Per germline, CDR1 GEAIGNYY and CDR2 EKD. The CDR3 length is 15 residues. This clone is labeled as large. The source material was gamma-delta T cells. This receptor was taken from a human donor. It is not recorded whose cells these are; they may come from a transplant donor. The V call is TRDV2, the J call TRDJ1; weak D call: TRDD3 (5 bases). Here the CDR3 reads CACDALLAHTDKLIF. The CDR3 region has the DNA TGTGCCTGTGACGCGCTACTGGCCCACACCGATAAACTCATCTTT.